These T cell receptor beta chains were read from a single sample in a study of Graves' ophthalmopathy and Graves' hyperthyroidism. TCRdb analysed the multiplex PCR reads with MiXCR anew, one entry per CDR3 protein. The sample yields hundreds of thousands of distinct CDR3 sequences, 20% to 25% seen once. Input material: peripheral blood. The receptors derive from a woman aged 50 to 60 with Graves' ophthalmopathy. Both conserved end residues are part of each CDR3. A D gene is named only where the DNA matches it firmly.

cdr3_aa: CASSQKDTYYEQYF; cdr3_length: 14; v_call: TRBV3-1; j_call: TRBJ2-7; d_call: -
cdr3_aa: CASSVRYNQPQHF; cdr3_length: 13; v_call: TRBV7-6; j_call: TRBJ1-5; d_call: -
cdr3_aa: CASSQVTRETGEQYF; cdr3_length: 15; v_call: TRBV4-2; j_call: TRBJ2-7; d_call: -
cdr3_aa: CASSTEQGRGGTSAKDTQYF; cdr3_length: 20; v_call: TRBV7-8; j_call: TRBJ2-3; d_call: TRBD2
cdr3_aa: CATQQGGYGYTF; cdr3_length: 12; v_call: TRBV6-1; j_call: TRBJ1-2; d_call: -
cdr3_aa: CASSARTDYGYTF; cdr3_length: 13; v_call: TRBV9; j_call: TRBJ1-2; d_call: -
cdr3_aa: CASSTRTGYYEQYF; cdr3_length: 14; v_call: TRBV7-2; j_call: TRBJ2-7; d_call: TRBD1
cdr3_aa: CSARGLAGPSNTGELFF; cdr3_length: 17; v_call: TRBV20-1; j_call: TRBJ2-2; d_call: TRBD2
cdr3_aa: CSVFSVGELFF; cdr3_length: 11; v_call: TRBV29-1; j_call: TRBJ2-2; d_call: -
cdr3_aa: CASSLSSLDTQYF; cdr3_length: 13; v_call: TRBV7-3; j_call: TRBJ2-3; d_call: -
cdr3_aa: CASSSSGAHFTQYF; cdr3_length: 14; v_call: TRBV27; j_call: TRBJ2-5; d_call: TRBD2
cdr3_aa: CSAISSRAAKNIQYF; cdr3_length: 15; v_call: TRBV20-1; j_call: TRBJ2-4; d_call: -
cdr3_aa: CASSPTPTGGGREQYF; cdr3_length: 16; v_call: TRBV28; j_call: TRBJ2-7; d_call: -
cdr3_aa: CASSFVQGASYEQYF; cdr3_length: 15; v_call: TRBV6-5; j_call: TRBJ2-7; d_call: TRBD1
cdr3_aa: CASSIGTVNTEAFF; cdr3_length: 14; v_call: TRBV19; j_call: TRBJ1-1; d_call: -
cdr3_aa: CATSRDYTAYGYTF; cdr3_length: 14; v_call: TRBV15; j_call: TRBJ1-2; d_call: -
cdr3_aa: CASSFISSGSEQYF; cdr3_length: 14; v_call: TRBV5-1; j_call: TRBJ2-7; d_call: TRBD2
cdr3_aa: CASVWDRPSFTEAFF; cdr3_length: 15; v_call: TRBV2; j_call: TRBJ1-1; d_call: TRBD1
cdr3_aa: CASSEARAAMFGYTF; cdr3_length: 15; v_call: TRBV2; j_call: TRBJ1-2; d_call: -
cdr3_aa: CASVQAGITYEQYF; cdr3_length: 14; v_call: TRBV12-5; j_call: TRBJ2-7; d_call: -
cdr3_aa: CASSLSLGQGRYEQYF; cdr3_length: 16; v_call: TRBV5-1; j_call: TRBJ2-7; d_call: TRBD1
cdr3_aa: CASSVRENTEAFF; cdr3_length: 13; v_call: TRBV2; j_call: TRBJ1-1; d_call: -
cdr3_aa: CASSLGTVLGEQYF; cdr3_length: 14; v_call: TRBV12-3/TRBV12-4; j_call: TRBJ2-7; d_call: -
cdr3_aa: CASRQSGREETQYF; cdr3_length: 14; v_call: TRBV3-1; j_call: TRBJ2-5; d_call: TRBD2
cdr3_aa: CASSLLEANYGYTF; cdr3_length: 14; v_call: TRBV7-2; j_call: TRBJ1-2; d_call: -
cdr3_aa: CASRVTGALNTEAFF; cdr3_length: 15; v_call: TRBV28; j_call: TRBJ1-1; d_call: -
cdr3_aa: CASSGANYGYTF; cdr3_length: 12; v_call: TRBV28; j_call: TRBJ1-2; d_call: -
cdr3_aa: CASSRDRGFLSTEAFF; cdr3_length: 16; v_call: TRBV6-1; j_call: TRBJ1-1; d_call: TRBD1
cdr3_aa: CSAGNSGSVNEQYF; cdr3_length: 14; v_call: TRBV20-1; j_call: TRBJ2-7; d_call: TRBD2
cdr3_aa: CASSLGDYPSGGLFF; cdr3_length: 15; v_call: TRBV7-9; j_call: TRBJ2-2; d_call: TRBD2
cdr3_aa: CSAVRLDTEAFF; cdr3_length: 12; v_call: TRBV20-1; j_call: TRBJ1-1; d_call: -
cdr3_aa: CASTNPQGGETQYF; cdr3_length: 14; v_call: TRBV5-1; j_call: TRBJ2-5; d_call: -
cdr3_aa: CASSDQGQGWGYTF; cdr3_length: 14; v_call: TRBV2; j_call: TRBJ1-2; d_call: -
cdr3_aa: CASSRGLAYEQYF; cdr3_length: 13; v_call: TRBV11-2; j_call: TRBJ2-7; d_call: TRBD2
cdr3_aa: CASSPGQGLSYGYTF; cdr3_length: 15; v_call: TRBV5-1; j_call: TRBJ1-2; d_call: TRBD1
cdr3_aa: CAISEEYQETRYF; cdr3_length: 13; v_call: TRBV10-3; j_call: TRBJ2-5; d_call: -
cdr3_aa: CASSETGTNQETQYF; cdr3_length: 15; v_call: TRBV19; j_call: TRBJ2-5; d_call: -
cdr3_aa: CASSGAANTGELFF; cdr3_length: 14; v_call: TRBV19; j_call: TRBJ2-2; d_call: -
cdr3_aa: CASGQGPYEQYF; cdr3_length: 12; v_call: TRBV6-5; j_call: TRBJ2-7; d_call: TRBD1
cdr3_aa: CASSADRGRTETQYF; cdr3_length: 15; v_call: TRBV5-1; j_call: TRBJ2-5; d_call: TRBD1